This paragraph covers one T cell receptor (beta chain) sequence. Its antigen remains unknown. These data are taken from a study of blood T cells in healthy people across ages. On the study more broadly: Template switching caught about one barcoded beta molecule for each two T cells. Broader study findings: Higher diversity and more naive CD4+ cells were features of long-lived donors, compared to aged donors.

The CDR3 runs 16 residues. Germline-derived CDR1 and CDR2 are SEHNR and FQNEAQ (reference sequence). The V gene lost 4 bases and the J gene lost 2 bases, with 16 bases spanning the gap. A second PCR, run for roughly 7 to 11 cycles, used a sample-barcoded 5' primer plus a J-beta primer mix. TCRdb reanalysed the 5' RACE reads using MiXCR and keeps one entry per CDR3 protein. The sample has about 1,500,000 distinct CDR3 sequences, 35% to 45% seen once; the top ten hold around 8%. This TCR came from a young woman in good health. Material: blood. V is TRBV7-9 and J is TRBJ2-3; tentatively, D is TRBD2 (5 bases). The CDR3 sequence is CASSSRGSTNTDTQYF. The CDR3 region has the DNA TGTGCCAGCAGCTCCCGAGGGAGCACCAACACAGATACGCAGTATTTT.